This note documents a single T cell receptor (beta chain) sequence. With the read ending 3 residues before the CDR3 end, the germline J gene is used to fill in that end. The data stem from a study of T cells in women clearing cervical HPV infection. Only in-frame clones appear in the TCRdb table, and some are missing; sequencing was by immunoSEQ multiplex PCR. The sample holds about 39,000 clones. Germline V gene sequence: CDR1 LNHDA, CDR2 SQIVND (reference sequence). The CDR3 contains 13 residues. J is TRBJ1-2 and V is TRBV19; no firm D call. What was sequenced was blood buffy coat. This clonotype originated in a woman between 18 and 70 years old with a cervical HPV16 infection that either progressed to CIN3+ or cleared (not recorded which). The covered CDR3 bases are TGTGCCAGTAATGCGGGCGGGAGTTCTGAC. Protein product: CASNAGGSSD. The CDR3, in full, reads CASNAGGSSDYTF. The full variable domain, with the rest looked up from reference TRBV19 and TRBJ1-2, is DGGITQSPKYLFRKEGQNVTLSCEQNLNHDAMYWYRQDPGQGLRLIYYSQIVNDFQKGDIAEGYSVSREKKESFPLTVTSAQKNPTAFYLCASNAGGSSDYTFGSGTRLTVV.